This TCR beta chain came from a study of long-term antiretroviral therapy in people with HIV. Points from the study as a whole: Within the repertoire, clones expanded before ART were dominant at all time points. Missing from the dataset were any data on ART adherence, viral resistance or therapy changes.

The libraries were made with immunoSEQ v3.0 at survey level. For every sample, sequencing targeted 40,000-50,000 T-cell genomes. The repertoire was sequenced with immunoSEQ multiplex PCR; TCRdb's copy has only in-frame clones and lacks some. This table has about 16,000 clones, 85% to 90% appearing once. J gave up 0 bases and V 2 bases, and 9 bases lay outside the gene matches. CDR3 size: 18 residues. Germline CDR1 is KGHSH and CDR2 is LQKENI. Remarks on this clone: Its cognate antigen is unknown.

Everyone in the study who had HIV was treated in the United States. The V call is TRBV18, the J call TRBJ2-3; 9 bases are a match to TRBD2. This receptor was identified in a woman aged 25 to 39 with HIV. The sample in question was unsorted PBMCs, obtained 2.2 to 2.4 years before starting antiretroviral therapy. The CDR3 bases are TGTGCCAGCTCACCAATCACCCGACTAGCGGAGAGCACAGATACGCAGTATTTT. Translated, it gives CASSPITRLAESTDTQYF.